The T cell receptor beta chain under discussion was sequenced for a study of vaccination effects on CD4 cells after COVID-19 (dated by TCRdb to the early 2020s). The study in broad terms: In the ViraFEST assay, PBMC were stimulated with viral peptide pools, and antigen-specific CD4+ T cell clonotypes were then identified by expansion using TCR sequencing. Post-vaccine samples across the study were collected a median of 72 days after the second dose, with a range of 14 to 241. Each well held 2 million to 2.5 million PBMC cultured in IMDM containing about 5.4% human AB serum, about 10 IU/ml IL-2 and gentamicin, along with 10 ug/ml peptides. SARS-CoV-2 spike-specific CD4+ TCR repertoires from before and after mRNA vaccination were compared in COVID-19 convalescent patients and in infection-naive vaccine recipients. A total of approximately 9 COVID-19 convalescent patients and a few SARS-CoV-2-naive healthy vaccine recipients were included in the full study. Cultures from other donors in the study were sequenced with the Oncomine TCR Beta short-read assay on an Illumina iSeq 100. The paper's findings and limits, for the study overall: Only a small number of convalescent patients were included, and no early post-infection timepoints were available, which limited the study. Marked clonal contraction was observed in both infection-induced and vaccine-induced clones at late post-vaccination timepoints, consistent with waning T cell responses. Among healthy vaccine recipients, nearly all vaccine-induced clones were SARS-CoV-2 mono-reactive, and only 1 of 255 was cross-reactive with common cold coronaviruses.

Library prep was done by the immunoSEQ multiplex PCR assay. DNA from the cultured and isolated CD4+ T cells underwent TCR beta CDR3 sequencing. As for how the authors treated the data: Non-productive TCR sequences were removed, reads were trimmed to the CDR3 region, and CDR3s of at least 7 amino acids were retained. Antigen-specific clonotypes were identified with the MANAFEST web app by comparing expansion in peptide wells against reference cultures. Positive clones required FDR<0.05 expansion versus reference and all other wells, odds ratio above 5, and frequency above 0.1% in two replicate wells. Cross-reactive clonotypes were defined as significantly expanded in SARS-CoV-2 spike wells and in at least one common cold coronavirus spike condition. Levenshtein distance calculated with the stringdist R package was used to assess CDR3 similarity, and unrooted trees were constructed with ape in R 3.6.1. The table comes from immuneACCESS by way of TCRdb, which keeps in-frame sequences with V and J called. Part of the clones is missing from these tables; in studies checked, under half for an unresolved V gene and the rest for unknown reasons. V, J and clone size derive from that table, while D and trimming were established from the DNA sequence. Across this sample there are about 73,000 clones, with around 67% seen only once. Roughly 2.3% of the sample comes from the top ten.

After approximately 11 days of culture, CD4+ T cells were isolated with the EasySep CD4+ T cell isolation kit. Two doses of either the BNT162b2 or the mRNA-1273 mRNA SARS-CoV-2 vaccine were administered to participants. Negative nucleocapsid antibody results before and after vaccination confirmed that the healthy vaccine recipients had no prior SARS-CoV-2 infection. On days 3 and 7, half of the culture medium was replaced with fresh IL-2-containing medium. Each peptide stimulation condition was cultured in triplicate wells unless otherwise noted. Using Ficoll-Paque Plus gradient centrifugation, PBMC were separated from whole blood and then either used fresh or cryopreserved at -140C. The QIAamp micro DNA kit was used to extract genomic DNA from the cultured CD4+ T cells. On this clone itself: No antigen is known for it. No qualities accompany the bases; no much larger clone lies one base away.

This sequence originates from a human donor who received a COVID-19 vaccine. The sample in question was CD4+ T cells from PBMCs cultured without peptide, obtained after COVID-19 vaccination.

Here the CDR3 is given as CASSTGTGFNSPLHF. The bases are TGTGCCAGCAGTACCGGGACAGGGTTCAATTCACCCCTCCACTTT. This chain is built from TRBV6-5 and TRBJ1-6; 9 bases in between match TRBD1. The CDR3, cysteine through phenylalanine, is 15 amino acids long. Kept here is only the CDR3 DNA, which spans 45 bases and is read in frame from base 1. Clipping removes 5 bases from V and 7 bases from J, with 6 as the unmatched junction base count. As encoded in the germline V gene, CDR1 is MNHEY while CDR2 is SVGAGI.